This T cell receptor beta chain emerged from a study of Ad26.COV2.S vaccination and SARS-CoV-2 variants. Background on the study: Donor got 5x10^10 or 1x10^11 viral particles of Ad26.COV2.S.

Study-wide points: Placebo recipients trailed vaccine recipients in spike-specific TCR breadth. Breadth, reportedly substantial, characterized the spike-specific CD8+ and CD4+ T cell responses after vaccination.

Libraries were prepared by immunoSEQ multiplex PCR; TCRdb keeps only in-frame clonotypes and omits some of them. The sample yields around 350,000 clones, 85% seen once. Treatment in this sample: approximately 18 received Ad26.COV2.S at low or high dose, single or two shots; about five received placebo; per-sample allocation not given. Material that was analyzed had been drawn on day 63 after the first vaccine or placebo injection. The vaccine antigen was prefusion-stabilized Wuhan SARS-CoV-2 spike. The CDR3 runs 19 residues. Per germline, CDR1 LGHDT and CDR2 YNNKEL (reference sequence). With 0 bases clipped from V and 1 base from J, the junction kept 12 bases outside the gene matches. For this clone: Its antigen is undetermined.

This sequence was found in a person aged 18-60 years who received the Ad26.COV2.S COVID-19 vaccine or a placebo. The chain is built from TRBV3-1 (or the pseudogene TRBV3-2) and TRBJ2-4; 7 bases match TRBD2. Specimen: peripheral blood, collected in a trial of Ad26.COV2.S vaccine versus placebo. The CDR3, as DNA: TGTGCCAGCAGCCAAGATCACGCGGGAGCCAAGGTGGCCAAAAACATTCAGTACTTC. It yields the protein CASSQDHAGAKVAKNIQYF.